One and the same sample provided the 16 T cell receptor beta chains below, sequenced in a study of CD8 T cells in ankylosing spondylitis. Study-wide results and caveats: Typical of ankylosing spondylitis blood, it appeared, was a TCR beta motif of under 10 highly homologous variants.

Via MiXCR, TCRdb re-called the 5' RACE reads, giving one row per CDR3 protein. The sample lists 650,000 to 800,000 distinct CDR3 sequences, around 19% occurring once. No antigen has been identified for these receptors. Sequenced material: blood, either unsorted or a sorted T cell fraction (not recorded which). Receptor source: a male donor with ankylosing spondylitis.

V gene TRBV20-1 combines with J gene TRBJ2-7, with a possible D match to TRBD2 (5 bases). Trimming pared 4 bases from V and 3 bases from J, leaving 16 bases between. The CDR3 runs to 14 residues. The germline gives CDR1 DFQATT, CDR2 SNEGSKA (reference sequence). The CDR3 here is CSAIPGMHIYEQYF. The CDR3 DNA reads as TGCAGTGCTATCCCCGGGATGCATATCTACGAGCAGTACTTC.

The chain has TRBV5-1 and TRBJ1-2; perhaps TRBD1 as D (5 bases). This CDR3 has 15 amino acids. Germline V gene lookup returns CDR1 SGHRS and CDR2 YFSETQ. The ends were cut back, 4 bases at V and 2 bases at J, with 15 bases in the middle. CDR3 nucleotides: TGCGCCAGCAGCGGGGGTTCGACGGTAAACTATGGCTACACCTTC. This codes for CASSGGSTVNYGYTF.

This clonotype has a single count. V gene TRBV11-3 combines with J gene TRBJ1-2; no firm D call. This CDR3 contains 13 residues. V lost 3 bases, J lost 2 bases, and 7 bases lay in between. The germline gives CDR1 SGHNT, CDR2 YENEEA. CDR3 amino acids: CASSFTGNYGYTF. The CDR3 coding sequence is TGTGCCAGCAGCTTCACCGGGAACTATGGCTACACCTTC.

This clonotype was seen only a few times. The chain combines TRBV4-1 with TRBJ2-7, with 9 positions matching TRBD1. The CDR3 runs to 15 residues. Germline-derived CDR1 and CDR2 are MGHRA and YSYEKL. V gave up 1 base and J gave up 3 bases; unmatched junction bases: 4. The CDR3 here is CASSQVGTGNYEQYF. CDR3 sequence (DNA): TGCGCCAGCAGCCAAGTAGGGACAGGGAACTACGAGCAGTACTTC.

The count of this clonotype is one. The chain links TRBV3-1 to TRBJ2-7; TRBD1 agrees at 9 bases. This CDR3 has 15 amino acids. Germline CDR1 and CDR2: LGHDT and YNNKEL (reference sequence). J gave up 3 bases and V 1 base, and 4 bases lay outside the gene matches. In DNA, the CDR3 is TGTGCCAGCAGCCAAGGAATGGGACAGGGCTACGAGCAGTACTTC. This encodes CASSQGMGQGYEQYF.

V usage is TRBV12-3 or TRBV12-4 and J usage is TRBJ2-4, with 9 positions matching TRBD2. J was trimmed by 1 base and V by 6 bases; bases with no gene match: 7. This CDR3 has 16 residues. CDR3 loop: CASSRIAGAAKNIQYF. Here the CDR3 DNA reads TGTGCCAGCAGCAGGATAGCGGGAGCGGCCAAAAACATTCAGTACTTC.

This chain joins TRBV7-2 and TRBJ2-1; D not certain. V lost 5 bases and J lost 0, with 11 bases in between. The CDR3 loop spans 15 amino acids. Germline V gene lookup returns CDR1 SGHTA and CDR2 FQGNSA. The chain's CDR3 is CASSPMRLSYNEQFF. The CDR3 DNA is TGTGCCAGCAGCCCAATGAGACTCTCCTACAATGAGCAGTTCTTC.

This rearrangement joins TRBV5-1 to TRBJ2-1, with D possibly being TRBD2 (5 bases). Germline-derived CDR1 and CDR2 are SGHRS and YFSETQ. Trimming left V 5 bases short and J 12 bases short, with 18 bases between. The length of the CDR3 is 13 residues. CDR3 amino acids: CASREASPRPQFF. Written as DNA, the CDR3 is TGCGCCAGCAGGGAGGCCAGCCCCCGCCCGCAGTTCTTC.

This clonotype was picked up a small number of times. The chain employs TRBV12-3 or TRBV12-4 and TRBJ2-7; 9 bases line up with TRBD2. With 8 bases clipped from V and 5 bases from J, the junction kept 13 bases outside the gene matches. This CDR3 contains 15 residues. The CDR3 DNA reads TGTGCCAGCTCCGCCAGCGGGAGGAAGCTCCACGAGCAGTACTTC. Translated: CASSASGRKLHEQYF.

This clonotype was recorded a few times. The rearrangement joins TRBV18 to TRBJ1-1; the D gene is possibly TRBD1 (6 bases). CDR3 length equals 13 residues. Trimming left V 3 bases short and J 7 bases short, with 12 bases between. The germline gives CDR1 KGHSH, CDR2 LQKENI. CDR3 DNA: TGTGCCAGCTCACCCGGACAGAAGATTGAAGCTTTCTTT. It is translated as CASSPGQKIEAFF.

This clonotype was recorded a few times. The chain employs TRBV12-3 or TRBV12-4 and TRBJ2-1; TRBD2 aligns across 10 bases. This CDR3 spans 16 amino acids. Trimming took 6 bases from V and 7 from J; bases not matched to a gene: 12. DNA for the CDR3: TGTGCCAGCAGCCACGGCCTAGCGGGAGTAGGTAATGAGCAGTTCTTC. Translating gives CASSHGLAGVGNEQFF.

The V call is TRBV20-1, the J call TRBJ2-2, with TRBD2 matching over 9 bases. Germline V gene sequence: CDR1 DFQATT, CDR2 SNEGSKA (reference sequence). The CDR3 length is 15 residues. The CDR3 region is CTPGRLAGHTGELFF. The CDR3 DNA sequence: TGCACCCCGGGGCGGCTAGCGGGACATACCGGGGAGCTGTTTTTT.

This clonotype was seen many times. The gene calls are TRBV6-5 and TRBJ1-2; TRBD1 aligns across 10 bases. Germline V CDR1 and CDR2: MNHEY, SVGAGI. V was pared by 6 bases and J by 13 bases, with 8 bases of the junction left unmatched. The CDR3 loop spans 12 amino acids. CDR3 loop: CASRTGTGEITF. CDR3 sequence (DNA): TGTGCCAGCAGAACCGGGACAGGGGAAATCACCTTC.

This clonotype was recorded at least ten times. J is TRBJ1-3 and V is TRBV2; D gene ambiguous. V was pared by 3 bases and J by 4 bases, with 10 bases between. Germline values: CDR1 SNHLY, CDR2 FYNNEI. CDR3 length: 14 residues. Here the CDR3 reads CASSDRTGGNTIYF. In nucleotides, the CDR3 is TGTGCCAGCAGTGATAGGACGGGAGGAAACACCATATATTTT. Full variable domain (outside the CDR3, taken from reference TRBV2 and TRBJ1-3): EPEVTQTPSHQVTQMGQEVILRCVPISNHLYFYWYRQILGQKVEFLVSFYNNEISEKSEIFDDQFSVERPDGSNFTLKIRSTKLEDSAMYFCASSDRTGGNTIYFGEGSWLTVV.

The V gene is TRBV12-3 or TRBV12-4, the J gene TRBJ2-7, with 8 bases aligning to TRBD1. The CDR3 contains 15 residues. The ends lost 8 bases at V and 5 bases at J; junction bases unmatched: 14. CDR3 in DNA: TGTGCCAGCGGAGTGTTGGGACAGGCCAAAGACGAGCAGTACTTC. Translating it yields CASGVLGQAKDEQYF.

This clonotype appeared a few times. The gene calls are TRBV20-1 and TRBJ2-1; tentatively, D is TRBD1 (6 bases). The CDR3 loop spans 13 amino acids. Per the germline V gene, CDR1 is DFQATT and CDR2 is SNEGSKA (reference sequence). V gave up 6 bases and J gave up 3 bases, with 12 bases separating them. The CDR3 DNA is TGCAGTGCCAATACAGGGTTCTACAATGAGCAGTTCTTC. Translation: CSANTGFYNEQFF.